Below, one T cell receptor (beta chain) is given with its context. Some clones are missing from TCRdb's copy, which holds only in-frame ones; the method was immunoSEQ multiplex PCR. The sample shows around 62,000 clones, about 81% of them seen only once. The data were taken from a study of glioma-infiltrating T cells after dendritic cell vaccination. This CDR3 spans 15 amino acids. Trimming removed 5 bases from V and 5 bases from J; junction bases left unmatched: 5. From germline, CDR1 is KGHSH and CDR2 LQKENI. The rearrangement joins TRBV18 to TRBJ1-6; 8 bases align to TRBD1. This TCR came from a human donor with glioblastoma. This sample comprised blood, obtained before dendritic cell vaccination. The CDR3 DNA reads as TGTGCCAGCTCAGGACAGGGTGGGGATAATTCACCCCTCCACTTT. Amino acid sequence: CASSGQGGDNSPLHF.